The clone carrying this TCR beta chain has a count of ten or more. Its antigen is undetermined. TCRdb reprocessed the reads with MiXCR, giving one entry per CDR3 protein. Of 200,000 to 300,000 distinct CDR3 sequences listed, approximately 13% were seen once; the top ten hold 1.5% to 2%. This entry is derived from a study of T cell repertoires in cytomegalovirus infection. Study-level information: Shared public TCR beta signatures pointed to both CMV infection and a matching HLA type.

General observations from the study: Summed frequency of shared TCR beta families picked out CMV carriers who also had the relevant HLA. Dominant in the ex vivo response were TCR beta clonotypes restricted by HLA-C and specific for CMV.

CDR1 and CDR2 (germline): SQVTM, ANQGSEA. V lost 4 bases, J lost 0 bases, and 17 bases stayed unmatched. The CDR3 spans 18 residues. The sample was PBMCs. The TCR originated in a human donor in good health (CMV status not recorded). Some clones in this sample may be carry-over from other donors' samples. The chain has TRBV29-1 and TRBJ1-2; 7 nucleotides line up with TRBD1. CDR3: CSVGQGGIRRVSNYGYTF. The CDR3 DNA follows: TGCAGCGTTGGACAGGGAGGGATCCGCAGAGTTTCTAACTATGGCTACACCTTC.